This entry lists 8 T cell receptor beta chains sequenced from one sample in a study of radiotherapy plus CTLA-4 blockade in lung cancer. Data came from immunoSEQ multiplex PCR; TCRdb stores just in-frame clones and leaves some out. The sample carries over 80,000 clones, 83% recorded once. Sequences were derived from peripheral blood, sampled from a patient treated with radiotherapy plus ipilimumab. These receptors all come from a human donor with non-small cell lung cancer who had stable disease on radiotherapy plus ipilimumab.

The gene calls are TRBV2 and TRBJ2-2, with 10 nucleotides matching TRBD2. The V segment lost 7 bases and the J segment 1 base; nucleotides outside the gene matches: 3. This CDR3 has 15 amino acids. The germline V gene has CDR1 SNHLY and CDR2 FYNNEI. This CDR3 reads CASTLAGGNTGELFF. The CDR3 nucleotides read TGTGCCAGCACGTTAGCGGGGGGGAACACCGGGGAGCTGTTTTTT. The full variable domain, rest sourced from reference TRBV2 and TRBJ2-2, is EPEVTQTPSHQVTQMGQEVILRCVPISNHLYFYWYRQILGQKVEFLVSFYNNEISEKSEIFDDQFSVERPDGSNFTLKIRSTKLEDSAMYFCASTLAGGNTGELFFGEGSRLTVL.

The chain employs TRBV11-2 and TRBJ2-3; D not certain. Trimming removed 5 bases at V and 1 base at J, with 13 bases between. This CDR3 contains 15 residues. CDR1 is SGHAT and CDR2 is FQNNGV in the germline V gene. The CDR3 DNA reads TGTGCCAGCAGCCCCACCCTGACCCGCACAGATACGCAGTATTTT. As protein: CASSPTLTRTDTQYF.

This rearrangement joins TRBV5-1 to TRBJ1-6, with D perhaps matching TRBD1 (5 bases). Germline V lookup: CDR1 SGHRS, CDR2 YFSETQ. The length of the CDR3 is 15 residues. Trimming removed 4 bases from V and 6 bases from J, with 14 bases in between. The CDR3 sequence: CASSTTGPLNSPLHF. For the CDR3, the DNA is TGCGCCAGCAGCACCACGGGACCGCTTAATTCACCCCTCCACTTT.

V and J are TRBV27 and TRBJ1-1, with D hard to call. Germline-derived CDR1 and CDR2 are MNHEY and SMNVEV (reference sequence). Between the trimmed V and J ends, which lost 0 bases and 5 bases, there was a span of 10 bases. This CDR3 comprises 14 residues. The CDR3 loop is CASSLSWDVTEAFF. In nucleotides, the CDR3 is TGTGCCAGCAGTTTATCCTGGGATGTTACTGAAGCTTTCTTT.

V is TRBV6-5 and J is TRBJ1-5; possibly TRBD1 for D (5 bases). In germline, CDR1 is MNHEY, CDR2 SVGAGI. This CDR3 comprises 15 residues. With 7 bases removed from V and 2 bases from J, the gap between germline ends came to 15 bases. The CDR3: CASNGGTEGNQPQHF. CDR3 nucleotide sequence: TGTGCCAGCAATGGGGGAACGGAGGGCAATCAGCCCCAGCATTTT.

The chain employs TRBV25-1 and TRBJ1-1; D is ambiguous. Germline CDR1 is MGHDK and CDR2 is SYGVNS. Trimming left V 4 bases short and J 0 bases short, with 3 bases between. The CDR3 extends over 12 amino acids. The CDR3 region is CASSAVNTEAFF. CDR3 DNA: TGTGCCAGCAGTGCAGTGAACACTGAAGCTTTCTTT.

The V gene is TRBV6-5, the J gene TRBJ2-1; no definite D call. V was shortened by 2 bases and J by 6 bases, with 5 bases between the two germline ends. CDR1 is MNHEY, CDR2 SVGAGI, per germline. The CDR3 length is 12 residues. CDR3 in DNA: TGTGCCAGCAGTTACGGGCTCAATGAGCAGTTCTTC. Translated: CASSYGLNEQFF.

The chain is built from TRBV6-1 and TRBJ1-6; unclear D gene. With 2 bases removed from V and 2 bases from J, the gap between germline ends came to 10 bases. The germline V gene encodes CDR1 MNHNS and CDR2 SASEGT. The CDR3 extends over 16 amino acids. CDR3 loop: CASSERRGTYNSPLHF. CDR3 sequence (DNA): TGTGCCAGCAGTGAAAGGAGAGGGACCTATAATTCACCCCTCCACTTT.